This T cell receptor beta chain was identified in a study of blood T cell repertoires in COVID-19. Study-wide context: Acute and convalescent COVID-19 samples came from the United States, Italy and Spain. In each case, the material was cDNA or gDNA derived from T cells, B-cell-depleted T cells, or PBMCs.

In the authors' methods: Estimation of nucleated cell counts was performed using reference gene primer amplification. Data came from immunoSEQ multiplex PCR; TCRdb stores just in-frame clones and leaves some out. Clone size and V and J calls were adopted from that table, with D and trimming inferred from the DNA. The data contain about 59,000 clones, approximately 79% of them singletons. CDR3 length: 14 amino acids. Germline CDR1 and CDR2: MDHEN and SYDVKM. V shed 5 bases and J shed 9 bases, with 19 bases lying between them. The rearrangement links TRBV28 to TRBJ1-2; maybe TRBD1 (5 bases). The origin of this receptor is a man aged 55-75 years with acute or convalescent COVID-19. The sample consisted of peripheral blood. DNA of the CDR3: TGTGCCAGCAGTCCCCCGTCGCCAGGGCAGAGCTACACCTTC. This translates into CASSPPSPGQSYTF.